This entry describes one TCR beta chain. What it recognizes is unknown. The sample belongs to a study of T cell responses to AZD1222 COVID-19 vaccine. Study results and limitations: Clonal diversity may have been underestimated, and the donors were mostly white British, with more females than males. At study baseline, merely several AZD1222 recipients were seropositive. Reports indicate that nearly half of spike-specific TCRs are directed at unmutated variant regions. Without day 14 samples, only post-peak T cell repertoires were studied.

The CDR3 is 14 amino acids. Germline V gives CDR1 DFQATT, CDR2 SNEGSKA (reference sequence). J gave up 0 bases and V 3 bases, and 2 bases lay outside the gene matches. Only in-frame clones appear in the TCRdb table, and some are missing; sequencing was by immunoSEQ multiplex PCR. The sample yields roughly 80,000 clones, around nine tenths seen once. The clonotype originates from an adult who received the AZD1222 COVID-19 vaccine. Sequenced material: peripheral blood, taken 28 days after the second AZD1222 dose. The gene calls are TRBV20-1 and TRBJ2-3, with 8 bases identical to TRBD2. The CDR3 reads CSASVAGSTDTQYF. The CDR3 DNA reads TGCAGTGCTAGTGTAGCGGGAAGCACAGATACGCAGTATTTT.